This T cell receptor beta chain was observed in a study of post-analysis software for immune sequencing data (dated by TCRdb to between 2014 and 2016). Background for the entire study: Relapsing-remitting, secondary progressive and progressive-relapsing multiple sclerosis were recorded as disease courses, and subtype annotation was lacking for some patients. Patient repertoires were compared against some twelve previously published healthy control repertoires from donors aged roughly 6 to 26 years. A subset of samples was prepared in parallel using single-end sample barcoding, then pooled and co-amplified after Illumina adapter ligation.

Findings and caveats that apply to the study as a whole: The multiple sclerosis patient group was slightly younger than the control group. Strong co-clustering of samples prepared in the same batch was shown by direct clustering with F measure, prompting a batch-effect correction. Significantly lower normalized Chao1 diversity was found in multiple sclerosis patients than in controls, suggesting substantial peripheral T-cell clonal expansion.

To demonstrate the VDJtools post-analysis software, TCR beta repertoires were profiled from the peripheral blood of 13 young patients with multiple sclerosis. The multiple sclerosis patients were children and adolescents ranging in age from about 6 to 16 years. This clonotype was counted between two and nine times. Its antigen has not been determined. The input lacks base qualities; no much larger clone sits a single base away. Libraries were made using PCR. Sequencing was performed on an Illumina HiSeq 2500. To reduce PCR and sequencing biases, unique molecular identifiers were incorporated into the TCR beta cDNA libraries. Some 500,000 cDNA molecules were obtained per 1 to 10 million input T cells, so each molecule approximated one T cell. The patient libraries were prepared and sequenced with the same protocol used for the earlier healthy control dataset. Within a given batch, samples were prepared together, multiplexed and sequenced on the same HiSeq lane. The source study handled its data this way. Raw barcoded reads were processed with MIGEC, and single-read molecular identifier groups were discarded before consensus assembly and CDR3 extraction. Clonotype tables were post-analysed with VDJtools, and diversity was normalized by down-sampling all datasets to the smallest sample size. In repertoire overlap clustering, CDR3 amino acid sequences, but not nucleotide sequences, were matched to correct batch-related cross-sample contamination. The public reads were reprocessed in TCRdb via fastp at Q25 and MiXCR, keeping in-frame beta chains. When rows share a CDR3 protein, they turn into one entry using the most common DNA and genes. The V and J calls come from TCRdb's annotation, not from the publication. Counted in this sample were roughly 570,000 distinct CDR3 sequences; less than 40% of them appeared once. Together, the top ten hold 4.5% to 7.5% of the sample.

Sequencing was carried out using blood. This TCR was recovered from a girl aged 2 to 17 with multiple sclerosis.

CDR3 protein: CASSWTGISDYGYTF. The DNA is TGTGCCAGCAGCTGGACAGGGATTTCTGACTATGGCTACACCTTC. The chain is encoded by TRBV5-6 joined to TRBJ1-2, with 8 bases aligning to TRBD1. Including the terminal cysteine and phenylalanine, the CDR3 comprises 15 residues. Kept here is only the CDR3 DNA, which spans 45 bases and is read in frame from base 1. CDR1 and CDR2 are read off the germline V gene as SGHDT and YYEEEE. Trimming removed 3 bases from V and 3 bases from J; the gene matches leave 7 bases unexplained.